The clone carrying this TCR beta chain showed up just a few times. This record comes from a study of blood T cell repertoires in COVID-19. Study as a whole: Some COVID-19 samples were acute and others convalescent; all came from the United States, Italy and Spain.

Looked up from germline, CDR1 is SGDLS and CDR2 is YYNGEE. This CDR3 is 15 amino acids long. With 4 bases removed from V and 10 bases from J, the gap between germline ends came to 23 bases. Assay: immunoSEQ multiplex PCR; the TCRdb copy retains only in-frame clones and omits some. The sample shows approximately 200,000 clones, approximately 90% of them seen only once. The chain has TRBV9 and TRBJ1-1; D may be TRBD1 (5 bases). The receptor was derived from a man in his fifties or sixties with acute or convalescent COVID-19. The sample consisted of peripheral blood. The CDR3 loop is CASSYGTGREVPAFF. The CDR3 coding sequence is TGTGCCAGCAGCTACGGGACTGGTCGAGAGGTGCCAGCTTTCTTT. Full variable domain (missing parts from reference TRBV9 and TRBJ1-1): DSGVTQTPKHLITATGQRVTLRCSPRSGDLSVYWYQQSLDQGLQFLIQYYNGEERAKGNILERFSAQQFPDLHSELNLSSLELGDSALYFCASSYGTGREVPAFFGQGTRLTVV.